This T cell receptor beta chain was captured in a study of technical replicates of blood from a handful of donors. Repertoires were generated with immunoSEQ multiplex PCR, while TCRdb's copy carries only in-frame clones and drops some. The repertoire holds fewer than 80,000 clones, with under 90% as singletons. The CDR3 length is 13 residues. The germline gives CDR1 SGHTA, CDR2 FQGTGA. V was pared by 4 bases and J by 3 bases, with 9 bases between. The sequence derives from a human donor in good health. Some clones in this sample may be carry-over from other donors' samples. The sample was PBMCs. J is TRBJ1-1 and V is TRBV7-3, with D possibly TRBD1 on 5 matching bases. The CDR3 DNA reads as TGTGCCAGCAGCTCCCAGGGTCACACTGAAGCTTTCTTT. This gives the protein CASSSQGHTEAFF.